The next 5 T cell receptor beta chains were all read from a single sample in a study of T cell responses to AZD1222 COVID-19 vaccine. Sequencing used immunoSEQ multiplex PCR; TCRdb keeps in-frame clones, though not all of them. The sample contains around 130,000 clones, roughly nine tenths of which appear only once. Sequences were derived from peripheral blood, sampled 28 days after the second AZD1222 dose. These receptors all come from an adult who received the AZD1222 COVID-19 vaccine.

This sequence joins TRBV5-1 and TRBJ2-3, with TRBD2 matching over 12 bases. CDR1 SGHRS and CDR2 YFSETQ come from the germline V gene. The junction had 3 bases not matched to a gene; V was cut back by 3 bases and J by 4 bases. This CDR3 has 15 amino acids. In DNA form, the CDR3 reads TGCGCCAGCAGCTGGACTAGCGGGGTTGCAGATACGCAGTATTTT. This gives the protein CASSWTSGVADTQYF.

The chain uses TRBV7-9 and TRBJ1-4; TRBD1 aligns across 11 bases. The V and J ends lost 4 bases and 1 base, in that order; junction bases with no gene match: 5. The CDR3 is 17 amino acids. Germline CDR1 is SEHNR and CDR2 is FQNEAQ (reference sequence). The CDR3 spells CASSWGQGVGTNEKLFF. The CDR3 DNA sequence: TGTGCCAGCAGCTGGGGACAGGGGGTCGGAACTAATGAAAAACTGTTTTTT.

This clone was counted a single time. This sequence joins TRBV6-4 and TRBJ1-1; D perhaps matches TRBD1 (6 bases). Germline V gene data show CDR1 as MRHNA and CDR2 as SNTAGT. The length of the CDR3 is 14 residues. Trimming stripped 0 bases from V and 5 bases from J, with 10 bases between. The CDR3 DNA reads TGTGCCAGCAGTGACTCGAGCAGGGGTACTGAAGCTTTCTTT. Protein sequence: CASSDSSRGTEAFF.

The chain uses TRBV9 and TRBJ1-6, with D unclear. The CDR3 is made up of 15 amino acids. Germline V gene sequence: CDR1 SGDLS, CDR2 YYNGEE. V dropped 3 bases and J dropped 14 bases, with 21 bases sitting between them. The CDR3 sequence: CASSESLKRGWTLHF. DNA for the CDR3: TGTGCCAGCAGCGAATCACTTAAGCGTGGCTGGACCCTCCACTTT. Full variable domain (outside the CDR3, taken from reference TRBV9 and TRBJ1-6): DSGVTQTPKHLITATGQRVTLRCSPRSGDLSVYWYQQSLDQGLQFLIQYYNGEERAKGNILERFSAQQFPDLHSELNLSSLELGDSALYFCASSESLKRGWTLHFGNGTRLTVT.

This clone was observed a handful of times. The J gene is TRBJ1-1, the V gene TRBV30; the D gene is possibly TRBD1 (6 bases). The CDR3 is 15 residues long. Germline CDR1 is GTSNPN and CDR2 is SVGIG (reference sequence). V gave up 3 bases and J gave up 4 bases, with 18 bases separating them. In DNA, the CDR3 is TGTGCCTGGAGCGCTCAGCAGGGGAGAAGCACTGAAGCTTTCTTT. The encoded protein is CAWSAQQGRSTEAFF. Full variable domain (missing parts from reference TRBV30 and TRBJ1-1): SQTIHQWPATLVQPVGSPLSLECTVEGTSNPNLYWYRQAAGRGLQLLFYSVGIGQISSEVPQNLSASRPQDRQFILSSKKLLLSDSGFYLCAWSAQQGRSTEAFFGQGTRLTVV.